The T cell receptor (beta chain) described here comes from a study of T cells in Graves' hyperthyroidism and ophthalmopathy. The V and J ends lost 4 bases and 9 bases, in that order; junction bases with no gene match: 11. The CDR3 loop spans 15 amino acids. CDR1 is MDHEN and CDR2 is SYDVKM in the germline V gene. RNA transcripts provided the source from which TCR beta CDR3 regions were amplified. A set of HTBI primers served as the primers for a first-round RT-PCR of the TCR CDR3. One entry per CDR3 protein, called by TCRdb with MiXCR from the multiplex PCR reads. The sample records hundreds of thousands of distinct CDR3 sequences, about a sixth being singletons. Comment on this clonotype: Possible read error: a much larger clone is one base away.

What was sequenced was blood. The sequence derives from a woman aged 25 to 45 with Graves' hyperthyroidism. This sequence joins TRBV28 and TRBJ1-4, with 7 bases that match TRBD1. The CDR3: CASSSRQGEYKKLFF. CDR3 DNA: TGTGCCAGCAGTTCCAGACAGGGAGAGTATAAAAAACTGTTTTTT.